This note documents a single TCR beta chain sequence. Libraries were prepared by immunoSEQ multiplex PCR; TCRdb keeps only in-frame clonotypes and omits some of them. The sample lists 2 million to 2.5 million clones; approximately 93% were seen once. This sample was taken from a study of shared clonotypes between healthy human individuals. A split of CD4+ cells into CD45RA+ naive and CD45RA-negative memory subsets was performed. The CDR3 contains 15 residues. V gave up 2 bases and J gave up 1 base, with 10 bases separating them. Looked up from germline, CDR1 is MDHEN and CDR2 is SYDVKM. The specimen was naive CD4+ T cells from PBMCs. The subset here: CD45RA+ positively selected. This clonotype was sampled from a man younger than 35 in good health. Some clones in this sample may be carry-over from other donors' samples. The chain combines TRBV28 with TRBJ2-3; D remains unclear. The CDR3 DNA is TGTGCCAGCAGTTTAGCGGCAGCTGGCACAGATACGCAGTATTTT. It codes for CASSLAAAGTDTQYF. Variable domain in full (rest from reference TRBV28 and TRBJ2-3): DVKVTQSSRYLVKRTGEKVFLECVQDMDHENMFWYRQDPGLGLRLIYFSYDVKMKEKGDIPEGYSVSREKKERFSLILESASTNQTSMYLCASSLAAAGTDTQYFGPGTRLTVL.